This is a list of T cell receptor beta chains from one sample in a study of blood T cell repertoires in COVID-19. TCRdb's copy holds only in-frame clones and misses some; the assay was immunoSEQ multiplex PCR. The sample consists of about 170,000 clones, 80% to 85% of them appearing once. Material: peripheral blood. All receptors come from a woman between 65 and 79 years old with COVID-19, enrolled during active disease. The CDR3 runs from the conserved cysteine through the conserved F or W. The order of the fields is V gene, CDR3 length, D gene, J gene, clone size, CDR3 DNA, CDR3 protein. A D gene is named only where the DNA matches it firmly. Rows may omit the clone size; those that give it use once, few, many or a size class.

>TRBV29-1|14|TRBD2|TRBJ2-2|-
TGCAGCGTTGCAGCGGGGGGAAACACCGGGGAGCTGTTTTTT
CSVAAGGNTGELFF
>TRBV7-2|15|-|TRBJ1-6|-
TGTGCCAGCAGCTTAGAGGCAGGATTTAATTCACCCCTCCACTTT
CASSLEAGFNSPLHF
>TRBV5-1|14|TRBD1|TRBJ1-2|-
TGCGCCAGCAGCTTGACAGGGGATGGCTATGGCTACACCTTC
CASSLTGDGYGYTF
>TRBV5-6|15|-|TRBJ1-3|-
TGTGCCAGCAGCTTGGGGCTCATTAATGGAAACACCATATATTTT
CASSLGLINGNTIYF
>TRBV15|16|TRBD1|TRBJ1-1|-
TGTGCCACCAGCATTAACAGGGGCGGGATGAACACTGAAGCTTTCTTT
CATSINRGGMNTEAFF
>TRBV6-1|15|-|TRBJ2-3|-
TGTGCCAGCAGTGAAGCGGCGGGGCGCACAGATACGCAGTATTTT
CASSEAAGRTDTQYF
>TRBV27|12|-|TRBJ2-1|-
TGTGCCAGCAGTTTCCTAGGTGTTGAGCAGTTCTTC
CASSFLGVEQFF
>TRBV4-2|14|-|TRBJ2-5|-
TGTGCCAGCAGCCAACAGGGTTGGGGAGAGACCCAGTACTTC
CASSQQGWGETQYF
>TRBV11-2|13|-|TRBJ1-5|-
TGTGCCAGCAGCTTTGAACGGGATCAGCCCCAGCATTTT
CASSFERDQPQHF
>TRBV5-1|14|-|TRBJ1-2|-
TGCGCCAGCAGCTCGACAGGTGGTGTGTATGGCTACACCTTC
CASSSTGGVYGYTF
>TRBV15|14|-|TRBJ1-1|once
TGTGCCACCAGCAGAGCGCGCAGGGACACTGAAGCTTTCTTT
CATSRARRDTEAFF
>TRBV3-1/TRBV3-2|16|TRBD2|TRBJ2-3|-
TGTGCCAGCAGCGCATGGTCTAGCGGGTACACAGATACGCAGTATTTT
CASSAWSSGYTDTQYF
>TRBV3-1/TRBV3-2|12|-|TRBJ2-7|-
TGTGCCAGCAGCCAAGGAGGGCCCCTTCCTAACTTC
CASSQGGPLPNF
>TRBV6-5|12|TRBD1|TRBJ1-2|-
TGTGCCAGCTCTACAGGGGCGGCTGGCTACACCTTC
CASSTGAAGYTF
>TRBV7-9|15|TRBD2|TRBJ2-3|-
TGTGCCAGCAGCTTCCCTGCGGGAGTCACAGATACGCAGTATTTT
CASSFPAGVTDTQYF
>TRBV6-5|14|-|TRBJ1-3|-
TGTGCCAGCAACGATCCCGGAGCTGGAAACACCATATATTTT
CASNDPGAGNTIYF
>TRBV27|15|-|TRBJ2-1|-
TGTGCCAGCAGGAAACTAGCAGAAGTATACAATGAGCAGTTCTTC
CASRKLAEVYNEQFF
>TRBV5-4|14|TRBD1|TRBJ1-2|-
TGTGCCAGCAACCTATTGACAGGGGGTGTTGGCTACACCTTC
CASNLLTGGVGYTF
>TRBV7-2|13|-|TRBJ2-3|once
TGTGCCAGCAGCACAGACATTATCGATACGCAGTATTTT
CASSTDIIDTQYF
>TRBV30|14|TRBD1|TRBJ2-2|-
TGTGCCTGGAAACGGACAGGGGGCTCAGGGGAGCTGTTTTTT
CAWKRTGGSGELFF
>TRBV4-1|16|TRBD2|TRBJ2-6|-
TGCGCCAGCAGCCAAGGGGAGGGGCCGGGGGCCAACGTCCTGACTTTC
CASSQGEGPGANVLTF
>TRBV4-1|16|TRBD1|TRBJ1-2|few
TGCGCCAGCAGCCAAGATCCGGGACAGGGGGCTAGAGGCTACACCTTC
CASSQDPGQGARGYTF